This T cell receptor (beta chain) was obtained from a study of CD8 T cells in Susac syndrome. At the level of the study: Active disease was present in about 6 of the sequenced Susac syndrome patients, whereas under 10 of them were in remission.

An input of about 0.5 to 1 ug of RNA was subjected to reverse transcription using random hexamers. The method of amplification for TCR beta CDR3 was immunoSEQ multiplex PCR, covering 54 Vbeta and 13 Jbeta. One entry per CDR3 protein, called by TCRdb with MiXCR from the immunoSEQ multiplex PCR reads. Of 84,000 or so distinct CDR3 sequences detected, 94% appear once; the ten largest clones hold roughly 0.97%. The diagnostic criteria for definite or probable disease, as recently defined, were met by the patients with Susac syndrome. The receptor was derived from a human donor with Susac syndrome. The sequenced sample was CD8+ T cells from PBMCs.

The CDR3 reads CASSAPASYNEQFF. The CDR3 nucleotides read TGTGCCAGCAGTGCCCCGGCCTCCTACAATGAGCAGTTCTTC. V and J are TRBV28 and TRBJ2-1; no definite D call. The length of the CDR3 is 14 residues. Per the germline V gene, CDR1 is MDHEN and CDR2 is SYDVKM. Trimming stripped 5 bases from V and 0 bases from J, with 8 bases between.